This T cell receptor (beta chain) originates from a study of blood T cells in healthy people across ages. Study observations and caveats: Compared with aged donors, long-lived donors showed fewer expanded clones, suggesting selection.

About this clonotype: Its antigen is currently unknown.

Together with a sample-barcoded 5' primer, a J-beta primer mix was included in a second PCR lasting roughly 6 to 12 cycles. In TCRdb, the 5' RACE reads were re-called with MiXCR into one record per CDR3 protein. The sample carries some 900,000 distinct CDR3 sequences, roughly 43% recorded once. The CDR3 covers 10 residues. V lost 4 bases to trimming and J lost 8 bases, with 5 bases between them. Germline CDR1 is DFQATT and CDR2 is SNEGSKA (reference sequence). The source is a man younger than 40 in good health. Sequenced sample: blood. The V and J genes are TRBV20-1 and TRBJ1-4; no definite D call. CDR3 sequence (DNA): TGCAGTGCTATAAGGGAAAAACTGTTTTTT. Amino acid sequence: CSAIREKLFF.